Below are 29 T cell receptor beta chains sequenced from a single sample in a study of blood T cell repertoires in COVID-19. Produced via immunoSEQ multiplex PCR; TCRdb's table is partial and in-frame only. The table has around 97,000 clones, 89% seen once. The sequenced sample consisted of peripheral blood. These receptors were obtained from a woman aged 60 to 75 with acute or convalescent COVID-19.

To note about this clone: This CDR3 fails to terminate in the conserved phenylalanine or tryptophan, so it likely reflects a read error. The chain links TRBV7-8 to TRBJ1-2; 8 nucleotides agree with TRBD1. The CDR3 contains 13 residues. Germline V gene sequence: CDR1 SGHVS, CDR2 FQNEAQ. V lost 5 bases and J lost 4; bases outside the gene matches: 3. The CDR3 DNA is TGTGCCAGCAGCCCAGGGGGCGGCTATGGCTACACCCTC. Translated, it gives CASSPGGGYGYTL.

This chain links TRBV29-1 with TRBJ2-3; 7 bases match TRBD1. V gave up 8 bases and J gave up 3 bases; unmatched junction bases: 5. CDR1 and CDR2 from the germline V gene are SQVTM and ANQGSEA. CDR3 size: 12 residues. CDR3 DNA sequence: TGCAGCCTTCGACAGGGAACAGATACGCAGTATTTT. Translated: CSLRQGTDTQYF.

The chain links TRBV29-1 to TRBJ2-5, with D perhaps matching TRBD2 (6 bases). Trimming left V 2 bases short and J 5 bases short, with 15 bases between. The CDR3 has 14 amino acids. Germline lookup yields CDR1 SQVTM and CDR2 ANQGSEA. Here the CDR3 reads CSVEPQGGWETQYF. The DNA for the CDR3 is TGCAGCGTTGAACCTCAGGGAGGTTGGGAGACCCAGTACTTC.

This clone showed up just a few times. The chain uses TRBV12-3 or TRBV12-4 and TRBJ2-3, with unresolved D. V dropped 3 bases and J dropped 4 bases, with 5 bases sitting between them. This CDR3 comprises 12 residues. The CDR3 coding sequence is TGTGCCAGCAGTTTTTCTTCAGATACGCAGTATTTT. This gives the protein CASSFSSDTQYF.

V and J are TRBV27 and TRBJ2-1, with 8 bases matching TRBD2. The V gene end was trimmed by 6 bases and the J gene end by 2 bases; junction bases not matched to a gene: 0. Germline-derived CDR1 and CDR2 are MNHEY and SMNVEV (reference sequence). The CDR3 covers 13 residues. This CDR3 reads CASSGRAYNEQFF. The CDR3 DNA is TGTGCCAGCAGCGGGAGGGCCTACAATGAGCAGTTCTTC.

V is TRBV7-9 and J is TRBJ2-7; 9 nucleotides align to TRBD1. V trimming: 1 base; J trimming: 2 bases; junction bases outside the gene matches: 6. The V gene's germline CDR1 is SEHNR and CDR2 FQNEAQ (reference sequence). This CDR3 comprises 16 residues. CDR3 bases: TGTGCCAGCAGCTTAGGGCCGGACAGGGGAACCTACGAGCAGTACTTC. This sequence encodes CASSLGPDRGTYEQYF.

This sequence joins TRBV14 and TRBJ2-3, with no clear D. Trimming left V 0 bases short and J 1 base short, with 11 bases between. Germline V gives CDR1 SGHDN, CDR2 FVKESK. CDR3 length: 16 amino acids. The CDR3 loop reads CASSQEAGLGTDTQYF. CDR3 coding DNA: TGTGCCAGCAGCCAAGAAGCCGGGTTGGGCACAGATACGCAGTATTTT.

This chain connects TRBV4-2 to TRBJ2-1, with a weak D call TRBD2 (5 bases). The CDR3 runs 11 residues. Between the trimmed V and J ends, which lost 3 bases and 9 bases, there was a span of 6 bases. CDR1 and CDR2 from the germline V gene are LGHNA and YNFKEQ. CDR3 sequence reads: CASSQGSEQFF. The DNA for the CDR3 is TGTGCCAGCAGCCAGGGGAGTGAGCAGTTCTTC.

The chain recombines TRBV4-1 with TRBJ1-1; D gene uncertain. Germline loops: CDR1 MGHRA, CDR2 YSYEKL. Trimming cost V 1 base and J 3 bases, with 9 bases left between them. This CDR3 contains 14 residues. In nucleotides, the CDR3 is TGCGCCAGCAGCCAAGTGAGTGAGTACACTGAAGCTTTCTTT. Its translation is CASSQVSEYTEAFF.

CDR3 DNA: TGTGCCAGCAGCTCCTCGGGACAGGACACGTATGGCTACACCTTC. Protein: CASSSSGQDTYGYTF. The V and J genes are TRBV7-9 and TRBJ1-2; 8 positions match TRBD1. CDR1 and CDR2 from the germline V gene are SEHNR and FQNEAQ (reference sequence). This CDR3 contains 15 residues. J lost 5 bases, V lost 4 bases, and 9 bases had no gene match. The entire variable domain, with the rest obtained from reference TRBV7-9 and TRBJ1-2, is as follows: DTGVSQNPRHKITKRGQNVTFRCDPISEHNRLYWYRQTLGQGPEFLTYFQNEAQLEKSRLLSDRFSAERPKGSFSTLEIQRTEQGDSAMYLCASSSSGQDTYGYTFGSGTRLTVV.

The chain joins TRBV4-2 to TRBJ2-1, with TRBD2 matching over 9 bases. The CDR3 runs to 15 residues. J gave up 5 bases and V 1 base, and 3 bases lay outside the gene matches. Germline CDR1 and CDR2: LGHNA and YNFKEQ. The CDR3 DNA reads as TGTGCCAGCAGCCAAGTTTGGACTAGCGACAATGAGCAGTTCTTC. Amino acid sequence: CASSQVWTSDNEQFF.

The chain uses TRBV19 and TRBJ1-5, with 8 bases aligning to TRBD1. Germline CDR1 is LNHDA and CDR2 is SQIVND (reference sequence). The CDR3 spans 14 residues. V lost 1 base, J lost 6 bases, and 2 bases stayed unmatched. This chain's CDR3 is CASSIVTGGQPQHF. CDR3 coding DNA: TGTGCCAGTAGTATAGTCACAGGGGGTCAGCCCCAGCATTTT.

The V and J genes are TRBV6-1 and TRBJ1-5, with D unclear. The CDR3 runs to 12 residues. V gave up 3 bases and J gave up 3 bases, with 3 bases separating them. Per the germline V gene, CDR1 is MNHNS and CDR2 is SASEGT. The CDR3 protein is CASSDHNQPQHF. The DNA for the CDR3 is TGTGCCAGCAGTGACCACAATCAGCCCCAGCATTTT.

The CDR3 sequence is CASSFIAGVVDTQYF. CDR3 sequence (DNA): TGTGCCAGCAGCTTCATAGCGGGAGTGGTAGATACGCAGTATTTT. The J gene is TRBJ2-3, the V gene TRBV5-6, with 9 bases that match TRBD2. Losses at the gene ends were 2 bases for V and 5 bases for J; bases not matched to a gene: 6. The CDR3 runs to 15 residues. The germline CDR1 and CDR2 sequences are SGHDT and YYEEEE. Full variable domain (rest looked up from reference TRBV5-6 and TRBJ2-3): DAGVTQSPTHLIKTRGQQVTLRCSPKSGHDTVSWYQQALGQGPQFIFQYYEEEERQRGNFPDRFSGHQFPNYSSELNVNALLLGDSALYLCASSFIAGVVDTQYFGPGTRLTVL.

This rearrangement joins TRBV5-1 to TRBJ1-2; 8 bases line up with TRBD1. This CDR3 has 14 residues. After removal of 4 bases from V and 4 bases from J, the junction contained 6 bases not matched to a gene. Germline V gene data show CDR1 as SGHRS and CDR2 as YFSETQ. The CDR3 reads CASSPMTGAYGYTF. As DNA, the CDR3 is TGCGCCAGCAGCCCAATGACAGGGGCCTATGGCTACACCTTC.

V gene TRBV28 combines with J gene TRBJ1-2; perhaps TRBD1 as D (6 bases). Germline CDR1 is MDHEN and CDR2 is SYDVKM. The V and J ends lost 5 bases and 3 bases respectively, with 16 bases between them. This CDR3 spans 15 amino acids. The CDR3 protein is CASSPGQRFYYGYTF. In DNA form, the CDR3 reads TGTGCCAGCAGTCCAGGACAGAGATTCTACTATGGCTACACCTTC.

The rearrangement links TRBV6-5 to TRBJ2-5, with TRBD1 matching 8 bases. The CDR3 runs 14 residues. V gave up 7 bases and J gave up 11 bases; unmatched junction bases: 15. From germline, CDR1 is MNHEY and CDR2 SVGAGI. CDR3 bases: TGTGCCAGCACCACCGGGACAGGCCCAGGCTCGCAGTACTTC. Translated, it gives CASTTGTGPGSQYF.

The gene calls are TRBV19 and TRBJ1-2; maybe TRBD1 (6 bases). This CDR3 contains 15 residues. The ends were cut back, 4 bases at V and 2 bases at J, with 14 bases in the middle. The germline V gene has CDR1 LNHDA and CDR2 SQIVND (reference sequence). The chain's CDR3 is CASSKEQGLNYGYTF. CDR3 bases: TGTGCCAGTAGTAAAGAACAGGGTCTAAACTATGGCTACACCTTC.

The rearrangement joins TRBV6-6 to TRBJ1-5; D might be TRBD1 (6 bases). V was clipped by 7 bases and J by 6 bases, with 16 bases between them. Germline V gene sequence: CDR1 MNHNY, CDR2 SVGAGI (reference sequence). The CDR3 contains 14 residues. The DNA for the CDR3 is TGTGCCAGCACCTCACAGGGTTTGACTCAGCCCCAGCATTTT. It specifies CASTSQGLTQPQHF.

CDR3 nucleotides: TGTGCCAGTAGTAACCTAGCGGGGGTTAGCACAGATACGCAGTATTTT. It yields the protein CASSNLAGVSTDTQYF. The chain uses TRBV19 and TRBJ2-3, with TRBD2 matching over 10 bases. This CDR3 has 16 amino acids. Trimming took 4 bases from V and 0 from J; bases not matched to a gene: 4. Germline loops: CDR1 LNHDA, CDR2 SQIVND (reference sequence).

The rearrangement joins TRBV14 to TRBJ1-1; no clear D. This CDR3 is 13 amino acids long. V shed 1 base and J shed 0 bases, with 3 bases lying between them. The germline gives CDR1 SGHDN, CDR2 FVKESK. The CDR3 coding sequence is TGTGCCAGCAGCCAAGTCGTGAACACTGAAGCTTTCTTT. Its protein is CASSQVVNTEAFF.

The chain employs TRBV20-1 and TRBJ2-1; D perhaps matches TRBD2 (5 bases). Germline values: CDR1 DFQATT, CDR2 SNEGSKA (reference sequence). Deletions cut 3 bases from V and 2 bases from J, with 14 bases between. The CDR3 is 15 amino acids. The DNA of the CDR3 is TGCAGTGCTAGTCGGGATGCGAGAACCTACAATGAGCAGTTCTTC. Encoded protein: CSASRDARTYNEQFF.

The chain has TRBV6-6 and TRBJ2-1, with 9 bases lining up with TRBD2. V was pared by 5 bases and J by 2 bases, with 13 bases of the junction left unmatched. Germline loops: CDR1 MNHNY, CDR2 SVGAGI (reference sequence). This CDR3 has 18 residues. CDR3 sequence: CASSPIGLAGVAYNEQFF. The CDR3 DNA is TGTGCCAGCAGTCCGATCGGATTAGCGGGAGTCGCCTACAATGAGCAGTTCTTC.

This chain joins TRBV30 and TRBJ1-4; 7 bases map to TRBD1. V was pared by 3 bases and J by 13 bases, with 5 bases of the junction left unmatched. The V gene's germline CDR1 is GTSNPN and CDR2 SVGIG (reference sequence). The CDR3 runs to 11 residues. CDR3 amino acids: CAWREDRILFF. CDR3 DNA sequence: TGTGCCTGGAGGGAGGACAGGATACTGTTTTTT.

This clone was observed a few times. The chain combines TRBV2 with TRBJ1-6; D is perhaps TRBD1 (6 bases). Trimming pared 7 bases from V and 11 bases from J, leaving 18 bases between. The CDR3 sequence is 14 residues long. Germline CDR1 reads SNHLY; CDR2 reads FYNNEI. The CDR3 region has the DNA TGTGCCAGCAATACGGGGGGGGCGCAGGCACCCCTCCACTTT. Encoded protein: CASNTGGAQAPLHF.

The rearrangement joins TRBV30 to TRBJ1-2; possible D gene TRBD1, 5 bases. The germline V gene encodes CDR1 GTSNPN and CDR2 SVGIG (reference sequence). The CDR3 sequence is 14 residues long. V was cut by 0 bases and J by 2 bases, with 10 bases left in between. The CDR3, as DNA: TGTGCCTGGAGTGTGGCTGGGGGGAACTATGGCTACACCTTC. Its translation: CAWSVAGGNYGYTF.

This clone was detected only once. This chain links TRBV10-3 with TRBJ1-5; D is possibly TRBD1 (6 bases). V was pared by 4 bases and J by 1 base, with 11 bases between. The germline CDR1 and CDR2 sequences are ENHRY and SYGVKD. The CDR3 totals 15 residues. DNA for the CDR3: TGTGCCATCAGTGTGGGTGGACAGAGCAATCAGCCCCAGCATTTT. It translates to CAISVGGQSNQPQHF.

As DNA, the CDR3 is TGCGCCAGTAGTACGGGACTTTCAACGCAGTATTTT. It specifies CASSTGLSTQYF. V usage is TRBV10-1 and J usage is TRBJ2-3; weak D call: TRBD2 (6 bases). The CDR3 contains 12 residues. CDR1 WNHNN and CDR2 SYGVQD come from the germline V gene (reference sequence). The V and J ends lost 9 bases and 9 bases respectively, with 16 bases between them.

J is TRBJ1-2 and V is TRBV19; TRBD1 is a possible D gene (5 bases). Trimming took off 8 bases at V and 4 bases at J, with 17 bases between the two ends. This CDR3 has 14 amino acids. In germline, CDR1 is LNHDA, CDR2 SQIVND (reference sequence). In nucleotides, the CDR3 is TGTGCCAGTCGGATTACAGGATATCTCTATGGCTACACCTTC. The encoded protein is CASRITGYLYGYTF.